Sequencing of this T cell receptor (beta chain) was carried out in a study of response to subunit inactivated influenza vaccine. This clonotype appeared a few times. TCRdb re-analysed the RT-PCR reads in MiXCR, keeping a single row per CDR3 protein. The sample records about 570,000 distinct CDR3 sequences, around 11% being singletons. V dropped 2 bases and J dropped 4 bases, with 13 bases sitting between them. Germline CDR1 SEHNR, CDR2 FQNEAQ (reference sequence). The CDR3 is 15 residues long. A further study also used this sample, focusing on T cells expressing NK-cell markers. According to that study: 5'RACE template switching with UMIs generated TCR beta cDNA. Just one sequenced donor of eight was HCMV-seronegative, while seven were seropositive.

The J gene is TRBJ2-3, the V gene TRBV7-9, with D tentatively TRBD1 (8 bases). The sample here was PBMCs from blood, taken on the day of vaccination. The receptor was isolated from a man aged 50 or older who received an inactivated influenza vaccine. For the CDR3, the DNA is TGTGCCAGCAGCTTAACAGGGGGAGGGTCAGATACGCAGTATTTT. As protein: CASSLTGGGSDTQYF.